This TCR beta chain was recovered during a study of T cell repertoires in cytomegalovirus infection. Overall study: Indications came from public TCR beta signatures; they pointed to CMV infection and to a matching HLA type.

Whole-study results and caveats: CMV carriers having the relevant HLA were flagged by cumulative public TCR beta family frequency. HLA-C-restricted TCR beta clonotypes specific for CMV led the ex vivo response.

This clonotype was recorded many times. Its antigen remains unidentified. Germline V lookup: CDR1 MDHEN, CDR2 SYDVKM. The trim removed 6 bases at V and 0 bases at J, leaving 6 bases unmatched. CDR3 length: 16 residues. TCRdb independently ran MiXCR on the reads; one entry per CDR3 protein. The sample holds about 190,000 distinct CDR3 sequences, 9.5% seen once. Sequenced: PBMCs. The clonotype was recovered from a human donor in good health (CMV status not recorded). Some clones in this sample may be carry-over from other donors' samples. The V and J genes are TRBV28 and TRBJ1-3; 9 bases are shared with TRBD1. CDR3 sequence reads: CASSRGQGHSGNTIYF. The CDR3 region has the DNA TGTGCCAGCAGCCGGGGACAGGGACACTCTGGAAACACCATATATTTT.